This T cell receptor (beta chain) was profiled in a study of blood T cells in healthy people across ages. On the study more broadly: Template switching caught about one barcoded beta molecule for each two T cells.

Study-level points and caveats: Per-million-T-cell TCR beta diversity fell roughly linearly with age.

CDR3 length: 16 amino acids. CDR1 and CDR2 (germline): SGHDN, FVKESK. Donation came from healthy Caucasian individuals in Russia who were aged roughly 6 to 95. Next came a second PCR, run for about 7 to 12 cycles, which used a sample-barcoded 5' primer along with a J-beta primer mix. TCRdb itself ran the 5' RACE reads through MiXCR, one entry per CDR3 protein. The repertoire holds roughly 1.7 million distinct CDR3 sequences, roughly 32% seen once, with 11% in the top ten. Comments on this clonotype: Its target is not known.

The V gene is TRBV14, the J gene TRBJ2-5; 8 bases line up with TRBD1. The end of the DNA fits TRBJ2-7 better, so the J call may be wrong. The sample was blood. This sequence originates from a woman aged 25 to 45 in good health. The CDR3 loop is CASSPYWRQGLDEQYF. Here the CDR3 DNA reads TGTGCCAGCAGCCCCTACTGGAGACAGGGGCTCGACGAGCAGTACTTC.